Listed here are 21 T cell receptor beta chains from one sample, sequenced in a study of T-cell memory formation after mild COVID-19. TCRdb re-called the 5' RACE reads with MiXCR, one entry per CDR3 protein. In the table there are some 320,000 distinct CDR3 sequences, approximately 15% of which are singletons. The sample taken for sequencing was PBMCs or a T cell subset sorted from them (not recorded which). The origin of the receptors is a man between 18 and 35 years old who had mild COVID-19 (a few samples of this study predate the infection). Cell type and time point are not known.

CDR3 amino acids: CSVDRVVGETQYF. CDR3 coding DNA: TGCAGCGTTGACAGGGTGGTAGGAGAGACCCAGTACTTC. This chain connects TRBV29-1 to TRBJ2-5, with a weak D call TRBD1 (5 bases). V was clipped by 3 bases and J by 4 bases, with 12 bases between them. CDR3 length: 13 amino acids. CDR1 is SQVTM and CDR2 is ANQGSEA in the germline V gene.

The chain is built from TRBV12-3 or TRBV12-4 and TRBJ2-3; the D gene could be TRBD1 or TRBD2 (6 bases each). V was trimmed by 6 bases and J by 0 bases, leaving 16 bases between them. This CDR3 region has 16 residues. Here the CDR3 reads CASRSRAGHSTDTQYF. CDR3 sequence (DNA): TGTGCCAGCAGGTCCCGCGCGGGACATAGCACAGATACGCAGTATTTT.

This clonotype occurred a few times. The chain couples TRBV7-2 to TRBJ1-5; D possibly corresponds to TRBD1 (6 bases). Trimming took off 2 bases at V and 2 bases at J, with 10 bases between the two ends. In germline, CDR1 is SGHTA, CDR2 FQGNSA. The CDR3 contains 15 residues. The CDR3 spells CASSLYREGNQPQHF. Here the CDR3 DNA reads TGTGCCAGCAGCTTATACAGGGAGGGCAATCAGCCCCAGCATTTT.

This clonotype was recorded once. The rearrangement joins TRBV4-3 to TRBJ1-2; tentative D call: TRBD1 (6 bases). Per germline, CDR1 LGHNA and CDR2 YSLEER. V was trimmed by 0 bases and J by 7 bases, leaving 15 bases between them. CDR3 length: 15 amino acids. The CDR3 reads CASSQDRGASAGYTF. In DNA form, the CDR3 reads TGCGCCAGCAGCCAAGATCGGGGGGCATCGGCTGGCTACACCTTC.

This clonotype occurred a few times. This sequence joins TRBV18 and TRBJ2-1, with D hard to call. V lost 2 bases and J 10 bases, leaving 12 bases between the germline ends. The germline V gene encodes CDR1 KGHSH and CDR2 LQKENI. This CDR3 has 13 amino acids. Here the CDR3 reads CASSPVGSWEQFF. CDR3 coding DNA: TGTGCCAGCTCACCAGTGGGCTCTTGGGAGCAGTTCTTC.

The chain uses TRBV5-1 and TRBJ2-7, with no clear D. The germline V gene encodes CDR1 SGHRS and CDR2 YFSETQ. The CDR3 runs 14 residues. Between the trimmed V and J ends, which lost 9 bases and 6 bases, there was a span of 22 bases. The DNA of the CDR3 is TGCGCCAACCGACCCCTTGATGATTTAGGCGAGCAGTACGTC. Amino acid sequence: CANRPLDDLGEQYV.

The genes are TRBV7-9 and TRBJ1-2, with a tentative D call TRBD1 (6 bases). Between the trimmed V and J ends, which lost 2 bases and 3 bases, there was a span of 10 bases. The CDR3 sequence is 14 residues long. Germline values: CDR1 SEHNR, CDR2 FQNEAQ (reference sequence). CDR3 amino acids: CASSLTAGDYGYTF. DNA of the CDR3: TGTGCCAGCAGCTTAACTGCAGGGGACTATGGCTACACCTTC.

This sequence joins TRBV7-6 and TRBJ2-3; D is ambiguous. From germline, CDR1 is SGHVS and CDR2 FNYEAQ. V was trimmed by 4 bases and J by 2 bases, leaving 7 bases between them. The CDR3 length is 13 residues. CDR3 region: CASSSYNTDTQYF. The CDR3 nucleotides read TGTGCCAGCAGCTCGTACAACACAGATACGCAGTATTTT.

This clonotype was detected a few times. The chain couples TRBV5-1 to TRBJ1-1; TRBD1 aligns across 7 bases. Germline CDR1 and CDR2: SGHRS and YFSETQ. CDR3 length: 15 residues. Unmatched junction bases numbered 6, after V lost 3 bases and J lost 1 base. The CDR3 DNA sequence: TGCGCCAGCAGCTGGGGGGCAGGGGGGAACACTGAAGCTTTCTTT. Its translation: CASSWGAGGNTEAFF.

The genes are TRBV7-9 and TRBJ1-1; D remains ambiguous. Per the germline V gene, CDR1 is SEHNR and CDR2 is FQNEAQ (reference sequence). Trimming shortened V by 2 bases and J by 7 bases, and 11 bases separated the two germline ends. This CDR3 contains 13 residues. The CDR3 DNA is TGTGCCAGCAGCTTAAACCTACCCGGTGAAGCTTTCTTT. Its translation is CASSLNLPGEAFF.

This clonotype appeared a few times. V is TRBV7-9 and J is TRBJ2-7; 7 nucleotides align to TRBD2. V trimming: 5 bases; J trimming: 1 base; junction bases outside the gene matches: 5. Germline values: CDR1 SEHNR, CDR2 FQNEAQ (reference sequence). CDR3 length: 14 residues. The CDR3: CASSRGVGSYEQYF. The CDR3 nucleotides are TGTGCCAGCAGCCGGGGGGTAGGTTCCTACGAGCAGTACTTC.

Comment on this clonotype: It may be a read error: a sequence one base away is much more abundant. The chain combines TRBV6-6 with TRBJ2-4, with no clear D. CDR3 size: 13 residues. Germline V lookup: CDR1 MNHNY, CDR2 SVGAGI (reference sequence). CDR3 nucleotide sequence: TGTGCCAGCAGTTATGGCATTTTAAACATTCAGTGCTTC. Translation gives CASSYGILNIQCF.

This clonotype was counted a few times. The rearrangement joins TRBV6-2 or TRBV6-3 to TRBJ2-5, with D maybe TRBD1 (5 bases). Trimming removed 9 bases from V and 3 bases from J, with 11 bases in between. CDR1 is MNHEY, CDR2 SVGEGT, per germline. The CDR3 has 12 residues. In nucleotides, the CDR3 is TGTGCCAGTTCTACGACAGAAGAGACCCAGTACTTC. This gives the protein CASSTTEETQYF.

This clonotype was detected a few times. The CDR3 spells CAIGRGSGHLTDTQYF. CDR3 coding DNA: TGTGCCATCGGGCGGGGGTCGGGACACCTCACAGATACGCAGTATTTT. The chain uses TRBV10-3 and TRBJ2-3; maybe TRBD2 (7 bases). V was clipped by 8 bases and J by 2 bases, with 20 bases between them. The length of the CDR3 is 16 residues. From germline, CDR1 is ENHRY and CDR2 SYGVKD.

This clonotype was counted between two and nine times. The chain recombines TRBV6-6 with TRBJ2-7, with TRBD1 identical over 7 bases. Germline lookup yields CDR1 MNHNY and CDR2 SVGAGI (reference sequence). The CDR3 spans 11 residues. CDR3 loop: CASRSPDRVEV. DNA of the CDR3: TGTGCCAGCAGGTCCCCCGACAGGGTAGAGGTC.

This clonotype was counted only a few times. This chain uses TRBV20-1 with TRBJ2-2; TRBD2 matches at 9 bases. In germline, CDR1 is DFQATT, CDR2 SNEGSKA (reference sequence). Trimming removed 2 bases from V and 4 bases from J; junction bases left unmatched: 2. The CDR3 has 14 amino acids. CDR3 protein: CSARYSGGTGELFF. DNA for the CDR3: TGCAGTGCTAGATATAGCGGGGGCACCGGGGAGCTGTTTTTT.

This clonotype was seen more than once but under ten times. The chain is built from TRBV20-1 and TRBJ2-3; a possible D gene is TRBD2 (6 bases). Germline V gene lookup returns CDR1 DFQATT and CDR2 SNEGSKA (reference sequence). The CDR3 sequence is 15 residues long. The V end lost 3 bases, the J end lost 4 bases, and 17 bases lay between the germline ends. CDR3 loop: CSARRAAGPADTQYF. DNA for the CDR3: TGCAGTGCTAGGCGTGCGGCGGGGCCGGCAGATACGCAGTATTTT.

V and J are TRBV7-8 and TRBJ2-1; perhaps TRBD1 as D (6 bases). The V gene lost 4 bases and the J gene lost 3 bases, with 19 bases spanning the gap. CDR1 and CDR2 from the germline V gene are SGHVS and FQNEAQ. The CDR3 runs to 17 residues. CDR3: CASSSPPGTLVYNEQFF. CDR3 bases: TGTGCCAGCAGCTCCCCCCCCGGGACACTGGTCTACAATGAGCAGTTCTTC. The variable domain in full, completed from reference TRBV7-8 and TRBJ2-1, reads GAGVSQSPRYKVAKRGQDVALRCDPISGHVSLFWYQQALGQGPEFLTYFQNEAQLDKSGLPSDRFFAERPEGSVSTLKIQRTQQEDSAVYLCASSSPPGTLVYNEQFFGPGTRLTVL.

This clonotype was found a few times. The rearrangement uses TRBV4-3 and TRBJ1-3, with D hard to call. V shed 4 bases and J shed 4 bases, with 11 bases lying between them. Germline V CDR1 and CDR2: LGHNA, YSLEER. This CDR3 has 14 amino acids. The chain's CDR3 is CASSPDILGNTIYF. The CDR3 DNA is TGCGCCAGCAGCCCCGACATATTAGGAAACACCATATATTTT.

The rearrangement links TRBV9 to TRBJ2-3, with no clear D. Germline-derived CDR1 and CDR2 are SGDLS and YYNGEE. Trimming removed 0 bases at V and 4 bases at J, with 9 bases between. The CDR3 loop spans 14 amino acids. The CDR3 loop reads CASSVGRGADTQYF. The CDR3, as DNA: TGTGCCAGCAGCGTAGGTCGTGGGGCAGATACGCAGTATTTT.

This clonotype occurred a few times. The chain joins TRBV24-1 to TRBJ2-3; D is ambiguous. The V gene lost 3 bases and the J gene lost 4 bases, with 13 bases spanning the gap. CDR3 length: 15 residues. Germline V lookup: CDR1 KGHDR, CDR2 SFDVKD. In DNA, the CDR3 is TGTGCCACCAGTGATGAGCACCGTGGGCCAGATACGCAGTATTTT. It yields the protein CATSDEHRGPDTQYF.